This T cell receptor (beta chain) came from a study of T-cell reconstitution after alpha-beta-depleted transplantation in children. Study-level results: Fresh T-cell production supplied most of the T-cell counts and diversity seen one year after transplant.

The CDR3 spans 18 residues. V lost 0 bases and J lost 7; bases outside the gene matches: 15. Germline CDR1 and CDR2: LGHNA and YNFKEQ. The authors prepared the TCRbeta library with unique molecular identifiers. TCRdb re-called the PCR reads through MiXCR, storing one row per CDR3 protein. This sample yields about 300,000 distinct CDR3 sequences, of which over 9% are seen a single time; 7.5% belongs to the top ten. In its sample, this clonotype was seen many times. Antigen specificity is unknown. Source: PBMCs, taken before TCRalphabeta/CD19-depleted stem cell transplant. The sequence was collected from a boy in the first two years of life with acute myeloid leukemia, due to receive a stem cell transplant. The chain couples TRBV4-2 to TRBJ2-7; 10 bases agree with TRBD2. This CDR3 is CASSQDPSSGRRSWEQYF. Written as DNA, the CDR3 is TGTGCCAGCAGCCAAGATCCCTCTAGCGGGAGAAGGAGTTGGGAGCAGTACTTC.